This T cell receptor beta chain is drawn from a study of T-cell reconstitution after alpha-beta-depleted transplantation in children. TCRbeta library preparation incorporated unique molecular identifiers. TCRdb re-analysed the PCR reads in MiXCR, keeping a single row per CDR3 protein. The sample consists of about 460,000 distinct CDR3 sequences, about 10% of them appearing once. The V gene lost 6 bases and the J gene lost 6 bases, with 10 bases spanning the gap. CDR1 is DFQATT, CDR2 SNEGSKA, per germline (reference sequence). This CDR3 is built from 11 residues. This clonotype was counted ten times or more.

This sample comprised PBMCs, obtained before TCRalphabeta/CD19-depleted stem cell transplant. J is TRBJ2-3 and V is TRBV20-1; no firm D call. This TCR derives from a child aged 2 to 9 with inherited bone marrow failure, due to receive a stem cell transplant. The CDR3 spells CSALLRDTQYF. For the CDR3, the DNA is TGCAGTGCCCTCCTCCGTGATACGCAGTATTTT.